This record looks at one T cell receptor beta chain sequence and its context. Its matching antigen is unknown. These data originate in a study of immune evolution from preneoplasia to lung adenocarcinoma. Study results and limitations: Top clone frequencies peaked in normal lung, apparently declining through invasive adenocarcinoma. Compared with EGFR-mutant or double wild-type lesions, KRAS-mutant nodules were more clonal.

CDR3 length: 16 amino acids. Germline V CDR1 and CDR2: WNHNN, SYGVQD (reference sequence). V lost 6 bases and J lost 2; bases outside the gene matches: 10. The table came from immunoSEQ multiplex PCR; TCRdb's copy has only in-frame clones and leaves some out. The sample consists of fewer than 50,000 clones, approximately 80% of them appearing once. Sequences were obtained from FFPE invasive lung adenocarcinoma tissue. The origin of this receptor is a person between 60 and 69 years old with lung adenocarcinoma. V and J are TRBV10-1 and TRBJ2-3; the match to TRBD1 covers 8 bases. DNA of the CDR3: TGCGCCAGCAGCGCAGGGGGGACAGGAACCACAGATACGCAGTATTTT. Encoded protein: CASSAGGTGTTDTQYF.